The T cell receptor (beta chain) described here comes from a study of long-term antiretroviral therapy in people with HIV. Study results and limitations: Dominance of pre-ART expanded clones persisted, fluctuating and often declining after ART. Relative to transplant donor controls, diversity remained lower despite increasing after ART.

In regard to this clone: Its antigen is undetermined.

Version v3.0 of the immunoSEQ assay was performed at survey level. Profiled with immunoSEQ multiplex PCR; TCRdb holds only in-frame clones, not every one. This sample has approximately 25,000 clones; just over 85% occur once, and the top ten carry around a sixth. V dropped 0 bases and J dropped 6 bases, with 11 bases sitting between them. In germline, CDR1 is SGHVS, CDR2 FNYEAQ. The CDR3 has 14 residues. The sample consisted of unsorted PBMCs, taken 1.2 years after starting antiretroviral therapy. This chain links TRBV7-6 with TRBJ1-1, with D unresolved. This clonotype was obtained from a man in his forties or fifties with HIV. The DNA of the CDR3 is TGTGCCAGCAGCTTAGCACCAATAATCTCTGAAGCTTTCTTT. Residues: CASSLAPIISEAFF.